The clone carrying this TCR beta chain was seen only once. As yet, its antigen is unknown. The authors distributed each subset's genomic DNA evenly over several immunoSEQ plates. Sequencing used immunoSEQ multiplex PCR; TCRdb keeps in-frame clones, though not all of them. Counted here are 1.6 million or so clones, around 97% occurring once; the ten biggest clones make up over 1%. This specimen comes from a study of shared clonotypes between healthy human individuals. The CDR3 loop spans 16 amino acids. V was shortened by 0 bases and J by 5 bases, with 15 bases between the two germline ends. CDR1 MNHEY and CDR2 SMNVEV come from the germline V gene (reference sequence). From CD4+ cells came CD45RA+ naive and CD45RA-negative memory subsets. Study conclusions and caveats: In general, naive subsets displayed greater estimated richness than memory subsets did. All-four-donor shared clonotypes had higher generation probabilities than non-shared clonotypes did.

Sequenced sample: naive CD4+ T cells sorted from blood. This sample's subset: CD45RA+ positively selected. The clonotype was recovered from a man aged 30-40 years in good health. The J gene is TRBJ2-3, the V gene TRBV27; the D gene could be TRBD1 or TRBD2 (6 bases each). CDR3 DNA sequence: TGTGCCAGCAGTTTATCGGGGGACTGGGGGCGAGATACGCAGTATTTT. As protein: CASSLSGDWGRDTQYF.